This T cell receptor (beta chain) was found in a study of blood T cell repertoires in COVID-19. At the level of the study: The samples span acute and convalescent COVID-19 from the United States, Italy and Spain.

Repertoires were generated with immunoSEQ multiplex PCR, while TCRdb's copy carries only in-frame clones and drops some. The top ten clones hold about 10% of a sample with 250,000 to 350,000 clones, about 90% of them seen once. This CDR3 is built from 17 residues. The TCR sequence derives from a woman aged 25 to 39 with COVID-19, enrolled during active disease. The J gene is TRBJ2-6, the V gene TRBV21-1; the table assigns TRBD1, which was not confirmed against the DNA. TRBV21-1 is a known pseudogene. Sequencing was done on a sample of peripheral blood. This CDR3 is CASSSWTGPTGANVLTF. CDR3 coding DNA: TGTGCCAGCAGCAGCTGGACAGGACCCACTGGGGCCAACGTCCTGACTTTC.